A single sample gave rise to the 19 T cell receptor beta chains below, sequenced in a study of T cells in women clearing cervical HPV infection. The protocol was immunoSEQ multiplex PCR, while the TCRdb copy is restricted to in-frame clones and leaves out a portion. Recorded for this sample: under 45,000 clones. Sequencing was done on a sample of blood buffy coat. These TCRs come from a woman aged 18 to 75 with a cervical HPV16 infection that either progressed to CIN3+ or cleared (not recorded which).

To note about this clone: The read stops 3 residues short of the end of the CDR3; the missing end is completed from the germline J gene. The chain links TRBV20-1 to TRBJ2-3; the D is unclear. Trimming removed 4 bases from V and 2 bases from J, with 7 bases in between. The V gene's germline CDR1 is DFQATT and CDR2 SNEGSKA (reference sequence). The CDR3 consists of 12 residues. The CDR3 DNA, read in part, is TGCAGTGCTATGACTTCCACAGATACG. It translates to CSAMTSTDT. The full-length CDR3 reads as CSAMTSTDTQYF.

Note on this clone: The read gets to within 3 residues of the CDR3 end, and the germline J gene fills in the rest. V is TRBV2 and J is TRBJ1-2; the match to TRBD1 covers 9 bases. The CDR3 spans 15 residues. After removal of 6 bases from V and 4 bases from J, the junction contained 9 bases not matched to a gene. The germline V gene has CDR1 SNHLY and CDR2 FYNNEI. The CDR3 DNA, read in part, is TGTGCCAGCAGGGCGGACAGGGGACCTACCTATGGC. This encodes CASRADRGPTYG. The full CDR3 reads CASRADRGPTYGYTF.

A note on this clone: Read sequence stops 3 residues before the CDR3 end, and the germline J gene provides the missing end. V is TRBV28 and J is TRBJ2-7; a possible D gene is TRBD1 (5 bases). The CDR3 is made up of 17 amino acids. Germline assignment: CDR1 MDHEN and CDR2 SYDVKM. V gave up 3 bases and J gave up 0 bases, with 18 bases separating them. The DNA read from the CDR3 is TGTGCCAGCAGTTTTCTCCCAGTAGGGGCCCTCTCCTACGAG. Protein product: CASSFLPVGALSYE. The whole CDR3 protein reads CASSFLPVGALSYEQYF. Filled out from reference TRBV28 and TRBJ2-7, the complete variable domain reads DVKVTQSSRYLVKRTGEKVFLECVQDMDHENMFWYRQDPGLGLRLIYFSYDVKMKEKGDIPEGYSVSREKKERFSLILESASTNQTSMYLCASSFLPVGALSYEQYFGPGTRLTVT.

Comments on this clone: The sequenced fragment ends 3 residues before the CDR3 boundary, so the rest is inferred from the germline J gene. The J gene is TRBJ1-4, the V gene TRBV7-9; a possible D gene is TRBD1 (5 bases). CDR3 length equals 14 residues. V was clipped by 5 bases and J by 8 bases, with 15 bases between them. Germline V gene data show CDR1 as SEHNR and CDR2 as FQNEAQ (reference sequence). The CDR3 bases that were read are TGTGCCAGCAGCCGACAGTCTCCGCGAGAAAAA. Translation: CASSRQSPREK. Given in full, the CDR3 is CASSRQSPREKLFF.

On this clone itself: Sequencing ends 3 residues short of the CDR3 end; the germline J gene provides the rest. The chain couples TRBV29-1 to TRBJ2-7; the D gene is possibly TRBD1 (5 bases). V lost 5 bases, J lost 5 bases, and 13 bases lay in between. The CDR3 loop spans 12 amino acids. Germline loops: CDR1 SQVTM, CDR2 ANQGSEA. CDR3 DNA, as far as it was read: TGCAGCGTTCCGACGGACACTGACGAG. This translates into CSVPTDTDE. The complete CDR3 reads CSVPTDTDEQYF.

On this clone: The read stops 3 residues short of the end of the CDR3; the missing end is completed from the germline J gene. V and J are TRBV19 and TRBJ1-5; D remains unclear. This CDR3 is 14 amino acids long. Germline CDR1 and CDR2: LNHDA and SQIVND (reference sequence). Deletions cut 3 bases from V and 3 bases from J, with 9 bases between. The CDR3: CASSMLVTNQPQHF. CDR3 bases read: TGTGCCAGTAGTATGCTAGTCACCAATCAGCCC.

Comments on this clone: The sequenced fragment ends 3 residues before the CDR3 boundary, so the rest is inferred from the germline J gene. This chain connects TRBV7-2 to TRBJ2-1, with 11 bases fitting TRBD2. CDR1 and CDR2 (germline): SGHTA, FQGNSA. Trimming took 6 bases from V and 6 from J; bases not matched to a gene: 7. The CDR3 runs 15 residues. Here the CDR3 reads CASSKTSGAFNEQFF. Incomplete CDR3 DNA: TGTGCCAGCAGTAAGACTAGCGGGGCGTTCAATGAG.

As for this clone: Read sequence stops 3 residues before the CDR3 end, and the germline J gene provides the missing end. The V gene is TRBV11-1, the J gene TRBJ1-2; TRBD1 matches 8 bases. There are 15 residues in the CDR3. The V gene's germline CDR1 is SGHAT and CDR2 FQDESV (reference sequence). CDR3 bases read: TGTGCCAGCAGCCACTCCCGGCAGGGGGCGCAAGGC. Protein product: CASSHSRQGAQG. The CDR3 reads in full as CASSHSRQGAQGYTF. The full variable domain, its missing parts supplied by reference TRBV11-1 and TRBJ1-2, is EAEVAQSPRYKITEKSQAVAFWCDPISGHATLYWYRQILGQGPELLVQFQDESVVDDSQLPKDRFSAERLKGVDSTLKIQPAELGDSAMYLCASSHSRQGAQGYTFGSGTRLTVV.

For this clone: The read stops 3 residues short of the end of the CDR3; the missing end is completed from the germline J gene. The V and J genes are TRBV5-6 and TRBJ1-2; D call uncertain. Germline V CDR1 and CDR2: SGHDT, YYEEEE. The CDR3 has 11 residues. CDR3 sequence: CASSLESGYTF. The CDR3 bases that were read are TGTGCCAGCAGCTTGGAAAGCGGC.

About this clone: A junction end diverges from the germline sequence, so it may reflect a read error. The CDR3 loop reads CASGEGPKAFF. CDR3 DNA (partial): TGTGCCAGCGGTGAAGGTCCTAAG. The J gene is TRBJ1-1, the V gene TRBV2; D gene uncertain. The CDR3 end is not reached by the read, which stops 3 residues before it; the germline J gene fills it in. CDR3 length equals 11 residues. The V gene's germline CDR1 is SNHLY and CDR2 FYNNEI.

A remark on this clone: The CDR3 end falls 3 residues outside the read, so it is completed with the germline J gene. The chain is built from TRBV2 and TRBJ2-3; 10 bases agree with TRBD2. CDR3 size: 13 residues. Germline values: CDR1 SNHLY, CDR2 FYNNEI. Here the CDR3 reads CASTSGGQETQYF. The sequenced CDR3 bases are TGTGCCAGCACTAGCGGGGGCCAAGAGACG.

Concerning this clone itself: Sequencing ends 3 residues short of the CDR3 end; the germline J gene provides the rest. The V call is TRBV19, the J call TRBJ1-2; possibly TRBD1 for D (6 bases). The CDR3 consists of 13 residues. CDR1 LNHDA and CDR2 SQIVND come from the germline V gene (reference sequence). The CDR3 spells CASIPPTGSGYTF. The sequenced part of the CDR3 DNA is TGTGCCAGTATCCCTCCGACAGGCTCCGGC. The whole variable domain, filled in from reference TRBV19 and TRBJ1-2, reads DGGITQSPKYLFRKEGQNVTLSCEQNLNHDAMYWYRQDPGQGLRLIYYSQIVNDFQKGDIAEGYSVSREKKESFPLTVTSAQKNPTAFYLCASIPPTGSGYTFGSGTRLTVV.

A word on this clone: With the read ending 3 residues before the CDR3 end, the germline J gene is used to fill in that end. Other DNA sequences of this sample code for an identical CDR3. The rearrangement joins TRBV18 to TRBJ2-3; D perhaps matches TRBD1 (6 bases). The germline CDR1 and CDR2 sequences are KGHSH and LQKENI. This CDR3 is 15 amino acids long. CDR3 region: CASSPPSGVQETQYF. The CDR3 DNA, read in part, is TGTGCCAGCTCACCACCGTCAGGGGTACAAGAGACG.

On this clone: With the read ending 3 residues before the CDR3 end, the germline J gene is used to fill in that end. The V and J genes are TRBV30 and TRBJ1-3, with D maybe TRBD1 (5 bases). V lost 5 bases to trimming and J lost 0 bases, with 11 bases between them. The CDR3 runs 14 residues. Germline V gene lookup returns CDR1 GTSNPN and CDR2 SVGIG (reference sequence). The CDR3 DNA, read in part, is TGTGCCTGGGCTACAGGCGCCTCTGGAAACACC. It specifies CAWATGASGNT. The CDR3 as a whole reads CAWATGASGNTIYF.

On this clone: The read ends 3 residues shy of where the CDR3 ends; the end is completed using the germline J gene. The V call is TRBV19, the J call TRBJ2-2; 13 nucleotides agree with TRBD2. Germline CDR1 is LNHDA and CDR2 is SQIVND (reference sequence). This CDR3 has 15 residues. J was trimmed by 4 bases and V by 7 bases; bases with no gene match: 3. The sequenced CDR3 bases are TGTGCCAGTACGGGACTAGCGGGAACCACCGGGGAG. Encoded protein: CASTGLAGTTGE. The full CDR3 protein is CASTGLAGTTGELFF.

Regarding this clone: Sequencing ends 3 residues short of the CDR3 end; the germline J gene provides the rest. The rearrangement links TRBV7-3 to TRBJ2-3; 13 positions agree with TRBD2. Germline lookup yields CDR1 SGHTA and CDR2 FQGTGA. The CDR3 runs to 18 residues. The CDR3 protein is CASSLTMGGTSGKETQYF. Partial CDR3 DNA: TGTGCCAGCAGCTTAACTATGGGGGGGACTAGCGGGAAAGAGACG.

Concerning this clone: The read terminates 3 residues ahead of where the CDR3 ends, so the germline J gene completes it. The chain is built from TRBV6-2 or TRBV6-3 and TRBJ2-7; D call uncertain. The CDR3 totals 11 residues. V lost 6 bases, J lost 4 bases, and 7 bases lay in between. Germline loops: CDR1 MNHEY, CDR2 SVGEGT. The sequenced CDR3 bases are TGTGCCAGCAGATCGGGTTACGAG. Protein sequence: CASRSGYE. The full CDR3 is CASRSGYEQYF.

As for this clone: Read data end 3 residues before the CDR3 end; the end is taken from the germline J gene. This sequence joins TRBV7-3 and TRBJ2-5, with 7 bases fitting TRBD2. There are 17 residues in the CDR3. Germline V lookup: CDR1 SGHTA, CDR2 FQGTGA. The CDR3 sequence is CASSPRPSGQSTDTQYF. CDR3 DNA (partial): TGTGCCAGCAGCCCCCGTCCTAGCGGCCAGAGCACAGATACC.

As to this clone: The CDR3 end is not reached by the read, which stops 3 residues before it; the germline J gene fills it in. The V and J genes are TRBV6-1 and TRBJ1-1, with 9 bases fitting TRBD1. Per the germline V gene, CDR1 is MNHNS and CDR2 is SASEGT. The CDR3 totals 15 residues. The CDR3 here is CASSGDRADLGEAFF. The CDR3 bases that were read are TGTGCCAGCAGTGGGGACAGGGCAGATTTGGGCGAA.